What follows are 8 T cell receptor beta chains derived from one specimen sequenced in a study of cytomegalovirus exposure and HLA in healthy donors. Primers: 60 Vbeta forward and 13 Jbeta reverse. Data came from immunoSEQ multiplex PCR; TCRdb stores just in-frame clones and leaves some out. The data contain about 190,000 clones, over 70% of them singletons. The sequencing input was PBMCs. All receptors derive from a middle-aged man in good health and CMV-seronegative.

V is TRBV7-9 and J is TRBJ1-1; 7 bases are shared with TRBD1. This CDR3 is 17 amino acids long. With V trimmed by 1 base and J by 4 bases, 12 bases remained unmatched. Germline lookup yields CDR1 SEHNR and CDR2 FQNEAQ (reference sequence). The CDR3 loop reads CASSLGVWDREVTEAFF. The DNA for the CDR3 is TGTGCCAGCAGCTTAGGGGTTTGGGACAGAGAGGTCACTGAAGCTTTCTTT.

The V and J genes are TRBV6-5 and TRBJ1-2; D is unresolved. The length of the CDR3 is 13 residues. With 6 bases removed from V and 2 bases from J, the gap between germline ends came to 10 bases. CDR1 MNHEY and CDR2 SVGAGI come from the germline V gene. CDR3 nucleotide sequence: TGTGCCAGCAGGTCACTATCAAACTATGGCTACACCTTC. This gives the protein CASRSLSNYGYTF.

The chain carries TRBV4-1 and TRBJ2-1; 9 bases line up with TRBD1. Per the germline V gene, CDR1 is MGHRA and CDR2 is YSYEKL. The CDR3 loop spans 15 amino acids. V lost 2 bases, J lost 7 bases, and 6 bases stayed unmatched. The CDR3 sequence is CASSQTGQGGNEQFF. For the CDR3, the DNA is TGCGCCAGCAGCCAAACGGGACAGGGAGGGAATGAGCAGTTCTTC.

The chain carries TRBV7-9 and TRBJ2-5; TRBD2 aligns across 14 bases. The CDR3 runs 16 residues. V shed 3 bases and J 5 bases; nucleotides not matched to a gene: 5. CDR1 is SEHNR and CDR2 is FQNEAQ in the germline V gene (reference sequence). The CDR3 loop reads CASSLTSGGAQETQYF. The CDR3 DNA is TGTGCCAGCAGCTTGACTAGCGGGGGGGCCCAGGAGACCCAGTACTTC.

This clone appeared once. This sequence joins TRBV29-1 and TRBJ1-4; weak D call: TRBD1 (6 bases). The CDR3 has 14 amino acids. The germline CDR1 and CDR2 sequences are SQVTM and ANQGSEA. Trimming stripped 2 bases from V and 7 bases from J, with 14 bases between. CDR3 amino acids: CSVEKQGQGEKLFF. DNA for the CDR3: TGCAGCGTTGAAAAGCAGGGGCAGGGTGAAAAACTGTTTTTT.

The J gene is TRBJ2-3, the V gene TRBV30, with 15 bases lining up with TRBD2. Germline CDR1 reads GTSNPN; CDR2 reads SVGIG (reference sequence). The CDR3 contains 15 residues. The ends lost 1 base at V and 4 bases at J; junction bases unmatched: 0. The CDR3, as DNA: TGTGCCTGGAGTGGGACTAGCGGGGGGGCAGATACGCAGTATTTT. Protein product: CAWSGTSGGADTQYF.

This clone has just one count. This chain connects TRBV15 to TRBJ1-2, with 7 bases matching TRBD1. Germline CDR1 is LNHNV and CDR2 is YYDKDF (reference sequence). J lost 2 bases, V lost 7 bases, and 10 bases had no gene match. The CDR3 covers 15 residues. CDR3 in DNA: TGTGCCACCACCCCGAACAGGGGCTTGAACTATGGCTACACCTTC. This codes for CATTPNRGLNYGYTF.

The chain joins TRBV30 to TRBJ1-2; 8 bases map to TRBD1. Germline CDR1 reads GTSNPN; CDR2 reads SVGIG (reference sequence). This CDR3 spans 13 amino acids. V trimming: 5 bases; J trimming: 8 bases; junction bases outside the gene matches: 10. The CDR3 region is CAWGPGGAGGYTF. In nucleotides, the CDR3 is TGTGCCTGGGGCCCAGGGGGCGCGGGCGGCTACACCTTC.